This is a list of T cell receptor beta chains from one sample in a study of OX40 agonist ivuxolimab in advanced cancers. Clones were sequenced by immunoSEQ multiplex PCR, and TCRdb holds only the in-frame ones, with some missing. This sample has roughly 60,000 clones; around 83% occur once, and the top ten carry 2.5% to 3.5%. Sequenced here: CD4+ or CD8+ T cells sorted from blood, sampled in a trial of the OX40 agonist ivuxolimab. The receptors shown here come from an adult with an advanced solid tumor such as melanoma, head and neck, liver or kidney cancer. The CDR3 runs from the conserved cysteine through the conserved F or W. Fields, in order: V gene, CDR3 length, CDR3 protein.

v_gene: TRBV9
len: 16
CDR3aa: CASSATSGGAQETQYF

v_gene: TRBV11-2
len: 14
CDR3aa: CASSPGPTTDTQYF

v_gene: TRBV9
len: 16
CDR3aa: CASSVGPGGATGELFF

v_gene: TRBV7-8
len: 14
CDR3aa: CASSVRDMNYGYTF

v_gene: TRBV5-1
len: 12
CDR3aa: CASSSDRTEAFF

v_gene: TRBV6-8
len: 19
CDR3aa: CASSRVTRSKQSRANVLTF

v_gene: TRBV6-1
len: 15
CDR3aa: CASSETRRIENIQYF

v_gene: TRBV28
len: 17
CDR3aa: CASNGRDRGSSYNEQFF

v_gene: TRBV5-6
len: 13
CDR3aa: CASSRTANYGYTF

v_gene: TRBV4-1
len: 16
CDR3aa: CASSRVASVVYNEQFF

v_gene: TRBV7-2
len: 15
CDR3aa: CASSEAGGPPVEQFF

v_gene: TRBV10-1
len: 13
CDR3aa: CASAKDLSYEQYF

v_gene: TRBV30
len: 13
CDR3aa: CAWSLPGSKPQHF

v_gene: TRBV4-2
len: 16
CDR3aa: CASSRRLAGDTDTQYF

v_gene: TRBV30
len: 13
CDR3aa: CAWSTRAPDGYTF

v_gene: TRBV5-4
len: 13
CDR3aa: CASSLVGADTQYF

v_gene: TRBV2
len: 12
CDR3aa: CASSGANSPLHF

v_gene: TRBV10-3
len: 14
CDR3aa: CAIGGGLPTGELFF

v_gene: TRBV6-1
len: 14
CDR3aa: CASSEGGDRGEQYF

v_gene: TRBV5-1
len: 13
CDR3aa: CASSLVGGYGYTF

v_gene: TRBV5-8
len: 17
CDR3aa: CASLPYIHTKSGQRPDF

v_gene: TRBV28
len: 13
CDR3aa: CASRGPTGNTIYF

v_gene: TRBV2
len: 15
CDR3aa: CASSVGGLGQETQYF

v_gene: TRBV7-8
len: 14
CDR3aa: CASSPGPMNTEAFF

v_gene: TRBV2
len: 13
CDR3aa: CASKWGNTGELFF

v_gene: TRBV30
len: 14
CDR3aa: CAWSVLAGYGAQYF